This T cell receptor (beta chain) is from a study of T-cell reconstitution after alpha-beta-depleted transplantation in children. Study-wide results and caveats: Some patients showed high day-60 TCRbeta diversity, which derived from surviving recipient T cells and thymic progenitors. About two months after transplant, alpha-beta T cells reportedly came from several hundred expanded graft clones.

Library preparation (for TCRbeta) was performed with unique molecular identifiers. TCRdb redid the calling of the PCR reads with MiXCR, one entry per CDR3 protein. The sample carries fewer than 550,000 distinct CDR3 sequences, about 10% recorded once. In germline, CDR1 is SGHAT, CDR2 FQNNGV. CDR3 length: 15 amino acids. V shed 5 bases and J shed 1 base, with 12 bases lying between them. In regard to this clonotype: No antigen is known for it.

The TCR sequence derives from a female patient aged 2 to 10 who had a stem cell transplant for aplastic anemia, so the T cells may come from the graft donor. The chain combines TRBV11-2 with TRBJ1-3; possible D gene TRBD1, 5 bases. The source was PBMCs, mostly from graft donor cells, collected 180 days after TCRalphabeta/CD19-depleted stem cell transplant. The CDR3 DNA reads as TGTGCCAGCAGCGACCAGGGACGGTCTGGAAACACCATATATTTT. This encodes CASSDQGRSGNTIYF.